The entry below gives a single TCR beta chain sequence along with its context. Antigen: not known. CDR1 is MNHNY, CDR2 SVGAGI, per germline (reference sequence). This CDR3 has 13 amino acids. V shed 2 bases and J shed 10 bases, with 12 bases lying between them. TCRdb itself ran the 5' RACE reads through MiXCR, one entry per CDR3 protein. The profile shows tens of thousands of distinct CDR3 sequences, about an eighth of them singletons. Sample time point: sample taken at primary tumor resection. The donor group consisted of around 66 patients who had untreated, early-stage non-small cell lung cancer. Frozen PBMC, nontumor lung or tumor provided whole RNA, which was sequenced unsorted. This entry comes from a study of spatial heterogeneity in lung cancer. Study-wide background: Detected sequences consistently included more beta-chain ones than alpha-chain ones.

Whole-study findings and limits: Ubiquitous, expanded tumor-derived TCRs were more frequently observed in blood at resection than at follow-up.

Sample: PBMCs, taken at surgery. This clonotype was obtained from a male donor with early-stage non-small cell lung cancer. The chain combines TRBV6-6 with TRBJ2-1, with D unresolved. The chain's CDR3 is CASSYRQVDEQFF. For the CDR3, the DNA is TGTGCCAGCAGTTACCGCCAGGTGGACGAGCAGTTCTTC.